The clone carrying this T cell receptor beta chain was observed a few times. Its antigen is as yet unknown. Then a second PCR, running roughly 7 to 11 cycles, was carried out with a sample-barcoded 5' primer and a J-beta primer mix. From the 5' RACE reads, TCRdb called clonotypes with MiXCR, one entry per CDR3 protein. The data contain about 1.6 million distinct CDR3 sequences, about 35% of them seen just once; the ten biggest clones take up around 10%. The entry originates in a study of blood T cells in healthy people across ages. Regarding the study as a whole: Observed TCR beta diversity per million T cells went down as age went up. This fall followed a roughly linear course with age. Because donor CMV status was unknown, expanded clonotype changes were possibly confounded. Naive CD4+ cell counts and diversity both ran higher in long-lived than in aged donors.

CDR1 is MNHEY and CDR2 is SMNVEV in the germline V gene (reference sequence). The CDR3 has 16 residues. Trimming stripped 6 bases from V and 3 bases from J, with 18 bases between. V and J are TRBV27 and TRBJ2-1; D might be TRBD2 (5 bases). The specimen was blood. The TCR sequence derives from a woman under 40 in good health. Here the CDR3 reads CASRPEVPKSYNEQFF. CDR3 DNA sequence: TGTGCCAGCAGACCGGAGGTGCCCAAGAGCTACAATGAGCAGTTCTTC.